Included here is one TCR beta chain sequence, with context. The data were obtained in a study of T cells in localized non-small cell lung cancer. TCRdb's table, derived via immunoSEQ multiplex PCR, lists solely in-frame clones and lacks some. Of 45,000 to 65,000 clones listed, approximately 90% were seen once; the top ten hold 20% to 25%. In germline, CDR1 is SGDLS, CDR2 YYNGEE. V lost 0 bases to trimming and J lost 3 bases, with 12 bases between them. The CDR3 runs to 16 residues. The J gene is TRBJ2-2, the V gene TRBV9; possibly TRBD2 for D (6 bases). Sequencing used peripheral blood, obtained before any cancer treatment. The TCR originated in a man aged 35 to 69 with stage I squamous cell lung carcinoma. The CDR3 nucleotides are TGTGCCAGCAGCGTAGAGGGTAGCGGATACACCGGGGAGCTGTTTTTT. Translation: CASSVEGSGYTGELFF.